These T cell receptor beta chains were read from a single sample in a study of T cell repertoires in cytomegalovirus infection. For these receptors, no antigen is known. One entry per CDR3 protein results from TCRdb running MiXCR on the reads. The table lists 450,000 to 600,000 distinct CDR3 sequences, 33% of them singletons. The sequencing used cultured PBMCs, collected from culture after CMV antigen stimulation. The receptors were sampled from a human donor in good health (CMV status not recorded). Some clones in this sample may be carry-over from other donors' samples. CDR3s include the opening cysteine and the closing phenylalanine or tryptophan. The D gene is left open where the match is weak. Clone sizes are given selectively: once, few, many, or a class where the clone is expanded.

D gene | clone size | J gene | V gene | CDR3 DNA | CDR3 protein
. | few | TRBJ2-5 | TRBV7-9 | TGTGCCAGCAGCTTCGTGGGACTCAAGAATCAAGAGACCCAGTACTTC | CASSFVGLKNQETQYF
TRBD1 | few | TRBJ2-7 | TRBV4-1 | TGCGCCAGCAGTCTTGGAACGGACAGGGGATTCCCCCACGAGCAGTACTTC | CASSLGTDRGFPHEQYF
TRBD2 | many | TRBJ2-1 | TRBV7-2 | TGTGCCAGCAGGAGTGGCGGGACTAGCGGTTTCGGTGAGCAGTTCTTC | CASRSGGTSGFGEQFF
TRBD1 | . | TRBJ1-4 | TRBV25-1 | TGTGCCAGCAGTGAGGGACAGAGTTCAACTAATGAAAAACTGTTTTTT | CASSEGQSSTNEKLFF
TRBD2 | few | TRBJ2-5 | TRBV20-1 | TGCAGTGCCACCGGGACTAGAGCGGGAGAGACCCAGTACTTC | CSATGTRAGETQYF
. | many | TRBJ1-3 | TRBV7-9 | TGTGCCAGCAGTTTACAGGGTTACTCTGGAAACACCATATATTTT | CASSLQGYSGNTIYF
. | . | TRBJ2-5 | TRBV29-1 | TGCAGCGTTTCCCGCGGGACACAAGAGACCCAGTACTTC | CSVSRGTQETQYF
. | . | TRBJ1-5 | TRBV6-2/TRBV6-3 | TGTGCCAGCAGCCGGGCTGTACAGCCCCAGCATTTT | CASSRAVQPQHF
. | . | TRBJ2-6 | TRBV7-3 | TGTGCCAGCAGCTCCCCTCTAGGTGGGGCCAACGTCCTGACTTTC | CASSSPLGGANVLTF
. | few | TRBJ1-5 | TRBV6-2/TRBV6-3 | TGTGCCAGCAGTTACAGTCAATGGGATCAGCCCCAGCATTTT | CASSYSQWDQPQHF
. | . | TRBJ1-3 | TRBV6-1 | TGTGCCAGCAGAGGAAGGGATGAGGCCTCTGGAAACACCATATATTTT | CASRGRDEASGNTIYF
TRBD2 | . | TRBJ2-3 | TRBV27 | TGTGCCAGCACCCCCACTAGCGGACACACAGATACGCAGTATTTT | CASTPTSGHTDTQYF
. | once | TRBJ1-6 | TRBV30 | TGTGCCTGGAGTGTAGGAAAGGGGGAAGGTTCACCCCTCCACTTT | CAWSVGKGEGSPLHF
TRBD2 | . | TRBJ2-2 | TRBV4-2 | TGTGCCAGCAGCCAAGAGCCCAATAGCGGGGCGAACACCGGGGAGCTGTTTTTT | CASSQEPNSGANTGELFF
TRBD2 | few | TRBJ2-5 | TRBV7-2 | TGTGCCAGCAGCTTAACTCTAGCGGGAGTAGAGACCCAGTACTTC | CASSLTLAGVETQYF
. | . | TRBJ2-3 | TRBV12-3/TRBV12-4 | TGTGCCAGCAGTTTTTCCGGGACGCAGTATTTT | CASSFSGTQYF
. | . | TRBJ1-1 | TRBV7-8 | TGTGCCAGCAGCTTAGATCACAGCCAACCCTATGAAGCTTTCTTT | CASSLDHSQPYEAFF
TRBD1 | many | TRBJ1-2 | TRBV7-2 | TGTGCCAGCAGCCCCAGGGGGGTCACTGGGTATGGCTACACCTTC | CASSPRGVTGYGYTF
TRBD2 | few | TRBJ2-1 | TRBV20-1 | TGCAGTGCTAGAAAAGGGACGGGGGGCAATGAGCAGTTCTTC | CSARKGTGGNEQFF
. | many | TRBJ1-1 | TRBV7-2 | TGTGCCAGCAGCTTAGTTGGACGGAACACTGAAGCTTTCTTT | CASSLVGRNTEAFF